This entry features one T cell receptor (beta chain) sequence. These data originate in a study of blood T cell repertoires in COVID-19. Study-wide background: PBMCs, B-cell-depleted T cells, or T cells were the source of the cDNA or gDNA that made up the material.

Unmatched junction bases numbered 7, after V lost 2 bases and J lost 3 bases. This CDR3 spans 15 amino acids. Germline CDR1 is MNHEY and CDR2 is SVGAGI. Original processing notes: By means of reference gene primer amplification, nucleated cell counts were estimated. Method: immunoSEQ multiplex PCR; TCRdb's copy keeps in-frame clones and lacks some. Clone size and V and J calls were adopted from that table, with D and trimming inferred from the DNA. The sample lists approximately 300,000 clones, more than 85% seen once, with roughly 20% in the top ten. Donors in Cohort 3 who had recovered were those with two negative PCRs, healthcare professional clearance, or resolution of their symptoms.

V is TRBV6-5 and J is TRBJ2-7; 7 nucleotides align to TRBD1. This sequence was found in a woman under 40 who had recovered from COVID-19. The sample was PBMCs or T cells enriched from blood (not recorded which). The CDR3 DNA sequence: TGTGCCAGCAGTTACAAAGGGGGCGTCGGCTACGAGCAGTACTTC. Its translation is CASSYKGGVGYEQYF.